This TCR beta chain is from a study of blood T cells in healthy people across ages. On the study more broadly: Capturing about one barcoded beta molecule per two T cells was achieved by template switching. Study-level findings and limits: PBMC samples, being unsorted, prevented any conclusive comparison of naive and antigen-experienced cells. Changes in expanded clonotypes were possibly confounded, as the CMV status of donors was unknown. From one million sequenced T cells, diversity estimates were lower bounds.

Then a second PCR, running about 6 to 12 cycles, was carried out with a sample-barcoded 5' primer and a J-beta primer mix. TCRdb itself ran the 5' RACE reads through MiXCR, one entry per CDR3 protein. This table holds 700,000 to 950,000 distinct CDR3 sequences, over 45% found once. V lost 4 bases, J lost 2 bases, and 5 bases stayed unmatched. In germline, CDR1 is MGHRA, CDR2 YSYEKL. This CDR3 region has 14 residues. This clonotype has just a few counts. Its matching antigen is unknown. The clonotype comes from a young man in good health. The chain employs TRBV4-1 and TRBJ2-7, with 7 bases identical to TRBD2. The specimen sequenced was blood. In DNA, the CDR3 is TGCGCCAGCAGCCCGCGAGCGGGGACCTACGAGCAGTACTTC. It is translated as CASSPRAGTYEQYF.